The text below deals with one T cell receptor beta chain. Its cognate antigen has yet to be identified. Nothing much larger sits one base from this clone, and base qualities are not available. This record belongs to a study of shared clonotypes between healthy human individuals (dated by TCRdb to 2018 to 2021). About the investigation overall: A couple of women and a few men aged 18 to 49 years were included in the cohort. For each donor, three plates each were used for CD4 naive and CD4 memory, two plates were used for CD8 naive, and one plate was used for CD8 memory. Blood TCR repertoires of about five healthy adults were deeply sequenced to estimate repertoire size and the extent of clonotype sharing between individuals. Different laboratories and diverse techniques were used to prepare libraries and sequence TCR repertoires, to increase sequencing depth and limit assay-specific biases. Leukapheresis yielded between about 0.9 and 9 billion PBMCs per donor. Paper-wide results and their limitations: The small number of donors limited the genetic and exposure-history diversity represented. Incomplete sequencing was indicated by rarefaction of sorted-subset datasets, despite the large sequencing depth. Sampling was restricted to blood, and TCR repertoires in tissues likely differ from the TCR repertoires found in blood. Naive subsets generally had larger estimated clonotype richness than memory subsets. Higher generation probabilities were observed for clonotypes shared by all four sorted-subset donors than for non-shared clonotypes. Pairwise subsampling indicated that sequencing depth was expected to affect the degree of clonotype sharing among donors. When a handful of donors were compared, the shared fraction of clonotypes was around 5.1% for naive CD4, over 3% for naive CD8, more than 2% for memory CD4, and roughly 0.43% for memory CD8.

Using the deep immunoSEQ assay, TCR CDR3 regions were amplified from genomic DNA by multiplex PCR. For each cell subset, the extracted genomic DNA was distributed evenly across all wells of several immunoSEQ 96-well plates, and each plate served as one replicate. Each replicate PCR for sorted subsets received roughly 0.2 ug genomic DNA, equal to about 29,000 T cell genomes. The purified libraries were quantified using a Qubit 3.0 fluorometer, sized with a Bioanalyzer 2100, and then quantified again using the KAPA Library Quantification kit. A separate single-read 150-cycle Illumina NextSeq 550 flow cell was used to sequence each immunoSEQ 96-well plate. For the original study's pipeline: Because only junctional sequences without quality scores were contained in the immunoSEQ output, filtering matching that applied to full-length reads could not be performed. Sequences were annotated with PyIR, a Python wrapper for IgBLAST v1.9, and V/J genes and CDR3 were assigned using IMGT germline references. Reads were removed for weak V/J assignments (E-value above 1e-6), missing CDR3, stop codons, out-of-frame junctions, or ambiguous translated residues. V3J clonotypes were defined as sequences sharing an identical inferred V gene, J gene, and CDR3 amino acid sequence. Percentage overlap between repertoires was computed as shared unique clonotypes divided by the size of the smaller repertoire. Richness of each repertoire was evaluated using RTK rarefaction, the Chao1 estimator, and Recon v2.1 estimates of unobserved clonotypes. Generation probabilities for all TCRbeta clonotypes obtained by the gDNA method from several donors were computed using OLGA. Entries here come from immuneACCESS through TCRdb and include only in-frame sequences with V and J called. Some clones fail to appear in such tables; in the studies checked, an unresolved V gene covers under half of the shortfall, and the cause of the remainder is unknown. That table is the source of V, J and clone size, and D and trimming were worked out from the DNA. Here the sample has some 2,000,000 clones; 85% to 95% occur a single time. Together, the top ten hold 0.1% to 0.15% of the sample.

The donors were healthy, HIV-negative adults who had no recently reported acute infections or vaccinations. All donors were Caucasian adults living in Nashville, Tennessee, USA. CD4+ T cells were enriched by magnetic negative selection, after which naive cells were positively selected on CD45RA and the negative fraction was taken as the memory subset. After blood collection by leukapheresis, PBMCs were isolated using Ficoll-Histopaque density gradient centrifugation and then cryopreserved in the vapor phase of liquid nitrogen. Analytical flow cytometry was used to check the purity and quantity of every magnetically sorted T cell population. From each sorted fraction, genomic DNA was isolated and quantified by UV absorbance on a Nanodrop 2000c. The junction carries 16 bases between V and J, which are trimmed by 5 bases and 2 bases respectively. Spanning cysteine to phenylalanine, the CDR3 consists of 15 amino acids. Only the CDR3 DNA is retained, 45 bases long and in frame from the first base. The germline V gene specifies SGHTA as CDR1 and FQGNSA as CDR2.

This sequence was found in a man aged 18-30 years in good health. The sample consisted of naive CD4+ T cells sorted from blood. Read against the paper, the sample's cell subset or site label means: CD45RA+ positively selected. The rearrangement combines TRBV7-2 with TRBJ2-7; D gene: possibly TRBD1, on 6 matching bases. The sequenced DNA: TGTGCCAGCAGCCCCCAGGGGATGGGGGCCTACGAGCAGTACTTC. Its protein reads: CASSPQGMGAYEQYF. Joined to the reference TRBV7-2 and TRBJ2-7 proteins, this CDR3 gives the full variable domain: GAGVSQSPSNKVTEKGKDVELRCDPISGHTALYWYRQSLGQGLEFLIYFQGNSAPDKSGLPSDRFSAERTGGSVSTLTIQRTQQEDSAVYLCASSPQGMGAYEQYFGPGTRLTVT.